The source of this T cell receptor (beta chain) is a study of blood T cell repertoires in COVID-19. The V and J ends lost 0 bases and 2 bases respectively, with 5 bases between them. Looked up from germline, CDR1 is SGHDT and CDR2 is YYEEEE. The CDR3 covers 13 residues. Measured with immunoSEQ multiplex PCR; TCRdb has only the in-frame clones, and not every one. Here the sample spans more than 130,000 clones, approximately 80% being singletons. This clone was found once. Sample: peripheral blood. The chain employs TRBV5-6 and TRBJ2-5; D is uncertain. The TCR sequence derives from a human donor in a cohort sampled during active COVID-19. The CDR3 loop is CASSLDLQETQYF. The CDR3, as DNA: TGTGCCAGCAGCTTGGACCTACAAGAGACCCAGTACTTC.